This entry lists 7 T cell receptor beta chains sequenced from one sample in a study of T cells in women clearing cervical HPV infection (dated by TCRdb to the late 2010s). Library preparation employed the immunoSEQ multiplex PCR assay. TCRdb retrieved this table from immuneACCESS and kept in-frame rearrangements only. Not all clones are present; in checked studies, unresolved V genes account for under half, and no reason is known for the remainder. This specimen's table enumerates tens of thousands of clones. The top ten hold around 19% of the sample. Sequencing input: blood buffy coat. The receptors stem from a woman between 18 and 70 years old with a cervical HPV16 infection that either progressed to CIN3+ or cleared (not recorded which).

The part of the CDR3 DNA that was read is TGTGCCAGCAGCTTAGCCTTTGCGGGGCCCCGGGAGACG. Translated: CASSLAFAGPRET. The full CDR3 protein is CASSLAFAGPRETQYF. The chain combines TRBV7-2 with TRBJ2-3; TRBD2 might be the D (6 bases). The read ends 3 residues shy of where the CDR3 ends; the end is completed using the germline J gene. This CDR3 has 16 amino acids. Germline CDR1 SGHTA, CDR2 FQGNSA.

As for this clone: The read finishes 3 residues shy of the CDR3 end, and the germline J gene is used to complete it. This chain links TRBV19 with TRBJ1-4; TRBD1 is a possible D gene (5 bases). CDR1 and CDR2 from the germline V gene are LNHDA and SQIVND (reference sequence). V was trimmed by 9 bases and J by 0 bases, leaving 14 bases between them. The CDR3 spans 15 residues. The CDR3 DNA, read in part, is TGTGCCAGCTCGGGTGGGGGGACAACTAATGAAAAA. This translates into CASSGGGTTNEK. The full CDR3 protein reads CASSGGGTTNEKLFF.

The sequenced part of the CDR3 DNA is TGTGCCTGGAAGGCTTCTGGAAACACC. It encodes CAWKASGNT. Given in full, the CDR3 is CAWKASGNTIYF. The V call is TRBV30, the J call TRBJ1-3; D not resolved. The read terminates 3 residues ahead of where the CDR3 ends, so the germline J gene completes it. The CDR3 contains 12 residues. The germline V gene has CDR1 GTSNPN and CDR2 SVGIG (reference sequence). V lost 4 bases and J 1 base, leaving 5 bases between the germline ends.

As concerns this clone: The read ends 3 residues shy of where the CDR3 ends; the end is completed using the germline J gene. The chain carries TRBV20-1 and TRBJ2-6; D is ambiguous. The CDR3 totals 17 residues. CDR1 is DFQATT and CDR2 is SNEGSKA in the germline V gene (reference sequence). V lost 3 bases to trimming and J lost 0 bases, with 15 bases between them. CDR3 protein: CSARYRVAPSGANVLTF. The covered CDR3 bases are TGCAGTGCTAGGTACCGGGTCGCACCCTCTGGGGCCAACGTC.

With respect to this clone: The read gets to within 3 residues of the CDR3 end, and the germline J gene fills in the rest. The rearrangement links TRBV5-4 to TRBJ1-2; 7 positions agree with TRBD1. The V gene end was trimmed by 5 bases and the J gene end by 2 bases; junction bases not matched to a gene: 6. This CDR3 has 14 residues. The germline CDR1 and CDR2 sequences are SGHNT and YYREEE (reference sequence). This chain's CDR3 is CASRAPTGNYGYTF. CDR3 DNA (partial): TGTGCCAGCAGAGCCCCGACAGGGAACTATGGC.

Comments on this clone: The CDR3 extends 3 residues past the end of the read, so its final part is completed from the germline J gene. The rearrangement joins TRBV7-9 to TRBJ1-1; 8 positions agree with TRBD1. CDR1 and CDR2 (germline): SEHNR, FQNEAQ (reference sequence). The CDR3 is made up of 13 amino acids. Trimming removed 8 bases from V and 4 bases from J; junction bases left unmatched: 6. CDR3 bases read: TGTGCCAGCCAGGGGGCTGGGGGCACTGAA. Translated, it gives CASQGAGGTE. The CDR3 in full is CASQGAGGTEAFF.

About this clone itself: With the read ending 3 residues before the CDR3 end, the germline J gene is used to fill in that end. This chain joins TRBV11-2 and TRBJ2-2; D is ambiguous. Trimming removed 5 bases at V and 2 bases at J, with 3 bases between. This CDR3 spans 12 amino acids. Germline-derived CDR1 and CDR2 are SGHAT and FQNNGV. CDR3 residues: CASSLNTGELFF. The DNA read from the CDR3 is TGTGCCAGCAGCCTTAACACCGGGGAG.